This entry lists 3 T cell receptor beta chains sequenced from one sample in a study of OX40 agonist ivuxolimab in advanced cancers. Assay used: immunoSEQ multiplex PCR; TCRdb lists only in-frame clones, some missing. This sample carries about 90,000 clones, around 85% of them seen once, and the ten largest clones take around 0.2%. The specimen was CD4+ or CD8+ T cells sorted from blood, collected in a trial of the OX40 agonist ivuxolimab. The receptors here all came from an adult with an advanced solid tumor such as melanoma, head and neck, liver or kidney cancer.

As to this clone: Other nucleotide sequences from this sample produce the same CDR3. CDR3 DNA sequence: TGTGCCAGCCGACGGGATAGCAATCAGCCCCAGCATTTT. Its translation is CASRRDSNQPQHF. V usage is TRBV2 and J usage is TRBJ1-5, with D unclear. V was pared by 8 bases and J by 0 bases, with 8 bases between. Looked up from germline, CDR1 is SNHLY and CDR2 is FYNNEI. The CDR3 loop spans 13 amino acids.

The CDR3 bases are TGTGCCAGCAGTGAAGATAGCGGGGGGTACTACTTC. Its protein product is CASSEDSGGYYF. The genes are TRBV2 and TRBJ2-5; 10 nucleotides agree with TRBD2. The CDR3 covers 12 residues. V was clipped by 1 base and J by 14 bases; unmatched bases: 4. Germline assignment: CDR1 SNHLY and CDR2 FYNNEI.

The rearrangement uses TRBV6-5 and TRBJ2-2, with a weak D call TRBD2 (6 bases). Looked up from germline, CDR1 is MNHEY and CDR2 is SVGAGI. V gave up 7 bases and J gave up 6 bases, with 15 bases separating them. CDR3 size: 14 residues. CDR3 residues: CASTRTGDPGELFF. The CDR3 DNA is TGTGCCAGCACCCGGACGGGGGACCCCGGGGAGCTGTTTTTT.